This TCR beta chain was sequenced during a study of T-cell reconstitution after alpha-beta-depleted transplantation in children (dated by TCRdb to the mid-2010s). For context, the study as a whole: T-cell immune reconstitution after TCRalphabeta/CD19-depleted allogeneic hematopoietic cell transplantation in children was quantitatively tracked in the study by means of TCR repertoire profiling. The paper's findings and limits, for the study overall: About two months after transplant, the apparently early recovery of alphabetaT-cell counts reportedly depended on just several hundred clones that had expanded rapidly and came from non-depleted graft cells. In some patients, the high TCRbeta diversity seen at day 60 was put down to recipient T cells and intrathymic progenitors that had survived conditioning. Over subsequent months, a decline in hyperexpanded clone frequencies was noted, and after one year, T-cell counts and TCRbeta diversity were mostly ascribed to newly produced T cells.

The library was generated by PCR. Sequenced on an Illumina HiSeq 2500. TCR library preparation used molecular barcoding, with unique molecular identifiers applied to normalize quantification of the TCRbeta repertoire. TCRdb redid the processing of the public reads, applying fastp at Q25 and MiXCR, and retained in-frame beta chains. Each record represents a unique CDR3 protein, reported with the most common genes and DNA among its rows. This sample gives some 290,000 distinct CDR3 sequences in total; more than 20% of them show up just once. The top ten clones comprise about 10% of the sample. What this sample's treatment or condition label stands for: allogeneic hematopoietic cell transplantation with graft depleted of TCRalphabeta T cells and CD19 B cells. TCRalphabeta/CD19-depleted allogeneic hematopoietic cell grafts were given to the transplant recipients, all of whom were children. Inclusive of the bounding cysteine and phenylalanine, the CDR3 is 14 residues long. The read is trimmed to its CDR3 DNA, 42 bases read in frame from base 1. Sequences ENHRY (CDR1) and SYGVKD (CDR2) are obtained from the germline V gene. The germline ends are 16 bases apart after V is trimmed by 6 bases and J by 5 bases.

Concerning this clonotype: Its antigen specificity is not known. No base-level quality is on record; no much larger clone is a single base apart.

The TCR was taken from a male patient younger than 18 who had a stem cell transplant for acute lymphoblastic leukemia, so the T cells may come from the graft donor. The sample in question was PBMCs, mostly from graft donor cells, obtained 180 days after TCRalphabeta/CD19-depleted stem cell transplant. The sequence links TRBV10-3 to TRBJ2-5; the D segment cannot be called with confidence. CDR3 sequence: CAIRRGGNTETQYF. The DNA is TGTGCCATCAGGAGAGGTGGTAATACGGAGACCCAGTACTTC.